The next 10 T cell receptor beta chains were all read from a single sample in a study of cytomegalovirus exposure and HLA in healthy donors. Primers included in the PCR were 60 Vbeta and 13 Jbeta primers. TCRdb's copy holds only in-frame clones and misses some; the assay was immunoSEQ multiplex PCR. The sample lists around 110,000 clones, around a tenth occurring once. Sequenced sample: PBMCs. These receptors originate from a man aged 25 to 40 in good health and CMV-seronegative.

The chain employs TRBV9 and TRBJ2-4, with TRBD2 matching 8 bases. V lost 0 bases and J lost 1; bases outside the gene matches: 15. Germline V gene data show CDR1 as SGDLS and CDR2 as YYNGEE. The CDR3 contains 20 residues. This chain's CDR3 is CASSVGSGGNVAIAKNIQYF. As DNA, the CDR3 is TGTGCCAGCAGCGTAGGGTCGGGGGGGAACGTGGCGATTGCCAAAAACATTCAGTACTTC.

A few counts support this clone. This chain uses TRBV2 with TRBJ1-4; no clear D. Per germline, CDR1 SNHLY and CDR2 FYNNEI. The V end lost 7 bases, the J end lost 0 bases, and 12 bases lay between the germline ends. This CDR3 comprises 15 residues. The CDR3 is CASNSHLATNEKLFF. The CDR3 region has the DNA TGTGCCAGCAATTCTCACTTGGCAACTAATGAAAAACTGTTTTTT.

The V gene is TRBV5-1, the J gene TRBJ2-7, with 9 bases lining up with TRBD2. CDR1 and CDR2 (germline): SGHRS, YFSETQ. V lost 5 bases and J lost 1; bases outside the gene matches: 4. The CDR3 covers 14 residues. The CDR3 bases are TGCGCCAGCAGACAAAGCGGGGGGTCCTACGAGCAGTACTTC. Translating gives CASRQSGGSYEQYF.

This sequence joins TRBV28 and TRBJ2-7; D perhaps matches TRBD2 (5 bases). Trimming took 6 bases from V and 5 from J, leaving 11 bases between them. The CDR3 loop spans 12 amino acids. CDR1 and CDR2 (germline): MDHEN, SYDVKM. Here the CDR3 reads CASSYTRNEQYF. The CDR3 DNA is TGTGCCAGCAGCTACACTAGAAACGAGCAGTACTTC. Full variable domain (rest looked up from reference TRBV28 and TRBJ2-7): DVKVTQSSRYLVKRTGEKVFLECVQDMDHENMFWYRQDPGLGLRLIYFSYDVKMKEKGDIPEGYSVSREKKERFSLILESASTNQTSMYLCASSYTRNEQYFGPGTRLTVT.

This clone was counted a few times. This chain uses TRBV7-9 with TRBJ2-1, with 9 bases lining up with TRBD1. Germline trimming cut 3 bases from V and 5 bases from J; bases unmatched to any gene: 8. Germline V gene data show CDR1 as SEHNR and CDR2 as FQNEAQ (reference sequence). The CDR3 sequence is 16 residues long. The CDR3 reads CASSFVPGQGNNEQFF. The CDR3 DNA follows: TGTGCCAGCAGCTTCGTTCCGGGACAGGGAAACAATGAGCAGTTCTTC.

This clone was counted between two and nine times. This chain links TRBV6-1 with TRBJ2-7; weak D call: TRBD1 (6 bases). V dropped 10 bases and J dropped 3 bases, with 10 bases sitting between them. Per the germline V gene, CDR1 is MNHNS and CDR2 is SASEGT. This CDR3 has 11 residues. The CDR3 spells CATGQSYEQYF. The CDR3 nucleotides read TGTGCCACAGGACAGAGCTACGAGCAGTACTTC.

V is TRBV7-2 and J is TRBJ1-3, with TRBD1 as a possible D gene (5 bases). Germline values: CDR1 SGHTA, CDR2 FQGNSA. The CDR3 runs 15 residues. V was clipped by 0 bases and J by 2 bases, with 8 bases between them. This CDR3 reads CASSLAQGAGNTIYF. The DNA of the CDR3 is TGTGCCAGCAGCTTAGCCCAGGGTGCTGGAAACACCATATATTTT.

This clone is deemed medium-sized (0.01 to 0.1%). The chain is built from TRBV6-5 and TRBJ1-1; D gene ambiguous. The CDR3 contains 14 residues. The V and J ends lost 2 bases and 0 bases respectively, with 7 bases between them. The germline CDR1 and CDR2 sequences are MNHEY and SVGAGI. The CDR3 spells CASSYGSMNTEAFF. The CDR3 region has the DNA TGTGCCAGCAGTTACGGCAGTATGAACACTGAAGCTTTCTTT.

This clone occurred a few times. The chain joins TRBV20-1 to TRBJ1-2; weak D call: TRBD1 (5 bases). This CDR3 spans 10 amino acids. The V gene's germline CDR1 is DFQATT and CDR2 SNEGSKA (reference sequence). Trimming removed 5 bases at V and 7 bases at J, with 8 bases between. The CDR3 loop is CSADGGGYTF. The CDR3 nucleotides read TGCAGTGCTGACGGGGGTGGCTACACCTTC.

This clone was seen a few times. The rearrangement joins TRBV18 to TRBJ1-4; D might be TRBD1 (6 bases). The V and J ends lost 3 bases and 8 bases respectively, with 10 bases between them. Germline values: CDR1 KGHSH, CDR2 LQKENI. The CDR3 covers 13 residues. For the CDR3, the DNA is TGTGCCAGCTCACCGACAGGTGCGGAAAAACTGTTTTTT. This gives the protein CASSPTGAEKLFF.